This T cell receptor beta chain came from a study of OX40 agonist ivuxolimab in advanced cancers. Whole-study context: The patients' treatment was ivuxolimab, an agonistic anti-OX40 (CD134) antibody. Cohort: about 80% men, mean age approximately 60, aged about 23 to 80. Notes on the study in general: Clonal expansion by week 6 occurred in CD4+ and CD8+ blood T cells (at 0.1 to 3.0 mg/kg).

Method: immunoSEQ multiplex PCR; TCRdb's copy keeps in-frame clones and lacks some. The data hold some 61,000 clones, with about 77% observed a single time. Systemic immunosuppression or autoimmune disease history was grounds to exclude patients. The CDR3 contains 21 residues. Germline assignment: CDR1 SGHTA and CDR2 FQGTGA. Trimming removed 5 bases from V and 0 bases from J, with 29 bases in between. Notes on this clone: Its antigen remains unknown.

Sample: CD4+ or CD8+ T cells sorted from blood, taken in a trial of the OX40 agonist ivuxolimab. The chain links TRBV7-3 to TRBJ1-3; a possible D gene is TRBD1 (5 bases). The sequence derives from an adult with an advanced solid tumor such as melanoma, head and neck, liver or kidney cancer. The CDR3 reads CASSLKPPGPKSLSSGNTIYF. The CDR3 coding sequence is TGTGCCAGCAGCCTAAAGCCACCGGGACCGAAAAGCTTAAGCTCTGGAAACACCATATATTTT. The variable domain in full, completed from reference TRBV7-3 and TRBJ1-3, reads GAGVSQTPSNKVTEKGKYVELRCDPISGHTALYWYRQSLGQGPEFLIYFQGTGAADDSGLPNDRFFAVRPEGSVSTLKIQRTERGDSAVYLCASSLKPPGPKSLSSGNTIYFGEGSWLTVV.